A selection of T cell receptor beta chains follows, all from one sample in a study of human T cells and chemical hapten exposure. TCRdb called the RACE reads again in MiXCR, with one record for every CDR3 protein. The sample contains about 42,000 distinct CDR3 sequences, 9.5% to 15% of which appear only once. The sequences come from whole blood, collected in connection with sensitization to the hapten diphenylcyclopropenone (DPC). These receptors all stem from a woman in her twenties or thirties with alopecia areata. Some clones in this sample may be carry-over from other donors' samples. The CDR3 runs from the conserved cysteine through the conserved F or W. The D gene is left open where the match is weak. Where a row states a size, it is once, few, many or the class of an expanded clone; other rows omit it.

J gene,D gene,V gene,clone size,CDR3 DNA,CDR3 protein
TRBJ2-2,-,TRBV7-8,-,TGTGCCAGCAGCTTCCACAGGGGGGAGCTGTTTTTT,CASSFHRGELFF
TRBJ2-1,TRBD2,TRBV7-2,many,TGTGCCAGCAGGTTTAGGAGGACTAGCGGAAACAATGAGCAGTTCTTC,CASRFRRTSGNNEQFF
TRBJ2-3,TRBD1,TRBV20-1,-,TGCAGTGCTAGCCCGCGTGGGACAGGGACCCGACATACGCAGTATTTT,CSASPRGTGTRHTQYF
TRBJ1-4,-,TRBV12-3/TRBV12-4,many,TGTGCCAGCAGCACGGAGGCCCGGAAACTGTTTTTT,CASSTEARKLFF
TRBJ2-6,TRBD1,TRBV6-6,many,TGTGCCAGCTCCGGGACAGGGGGTCCATCTGGGGCCAACGTCCTGACTTTC,CASSGTGGPSGANVLTF
TRBJ2-5,-,TRBV2,few,TGTGCCAGCAGTAGGAACTACCAAGAGACCCAGTACTTC,CASSRNYQETQYF
TRBJ1-1,-,TRBV6-2/TRBV6-3,-,TGTGCCAGCAGTCGACAGATACCGGGAGCTTTCTTT,CASSRQIPGAFF
TRBJ2-3,-,TRBV3-1,many,TGTGCCAGCAGTCTGAGATGGAGGGGCACAGATACGCAGTATTTT,CASSLRWRGTDTQYF
TRBJ2-7,-,TRBV6-2/TRBV6-3,many,TGTGCCAGCAGTCGACCGGACTGGTCCGGCGAGCAGTACTTC,CASSRPDWSGEQYF
TRBJ2-5,TRBD1,TRBV18,many,TGTGCCAGCTGGACAGGTCACGAGACCCAGTACTTC,CASWTGHETQYF
TRBJ1-2,-,TRBV27,many,TGTGCCAGCAGTTTATTCGGAAATTGGACAGTTCGCAAGACTGGCTACACCTTC,CASSLFGNWTVRKTGYTF
TRBJ2-2,TRBD2,TRBV2,many,TGTGCCAGCAGTGGTAGCGGGGCGAACACCGGGGAGCTGTTTTTT,CASSGSGANTGELFF
TRBJ2-7,-,TRBV6-2/TRBV6-3,many,TGTGCCAGCAGTTGGGGATCGAGCGAGCAGTACTTC,CASSWGSSEQYF
TRBJ2-1,TRBD2,TRBV5-1,-,TGCGCCAGCAGCTTCGGCGGGGGGCCCTACAATGAGCAGTTCTTC,CASSFGGGPYNEQFF
TRBJ1-2,TRBD1,TRBV19,-,TGTGCCAGTAGTACCCCTGGACAGGGGGCGGATGGCTACACCTTC,CASSTPGQGADGYTF
TRBJ1-6,TRBD1,TRBV7-9,few,TGTGCCAGCAGCTCAACAGGGGGTTCACCCCTCCACTTT,CASSSTGGSPLHF
TRBJ2-3,-,TRBV7-9,-,TGTGCCAGCAGCTTATATTGGTCCGCACATACAGATACGCAGTATTTT,CASSLYWSAHTDTQYF
TRBJ1-6,-,TRBV20-1,many,TGCAGTGCTATCGAAAGAAATAATTCACCCCTCCACTTT,CSAIERNNSPLHF
TRBJ2-3,TRBD2,TRBV7-6,many,TGTGCCAGCAGCTTGGGACTAGCGGGAGAGGGTACGCAGTATTTT,CASSLGLAGEGTQYF
TRBJ2-7,TRBD2,TRBV7-2,few,TGTGCCAGCAGCTCCAAGCGGGAGACTCCCTACGAGCAGTACTTC,CASSSKRETPYEQYF
TRBJ2-1,TRBD1,TRBV10-3,-,TGTGCCATCAGCTCAACAGGGGCCTCCTACAATGAGCAGTTCTTC,CAISSTGASYNEQFF
TRBJ2-7,TRBD2,TRBV7-2,few,TGTGCCAGCAGCTTAGAGCGGGAGGGCGAGCAGTACTTC,CASSLEREGEQYF
TRBJ1-5,TRBD1,TRBV18,few,TGTGCCAGCTCCACAACCGGGACAGGGGGCAACCAGCCCCAGCATTTT,CASSTTGTGGNQPQHF
TRBJ2-1,TRBD2,TRBV24-1,-,TGTGCCACCACAGGACGGGGCGCTAGCGGTGCTGGTAGCTCCTACAATGAGCAGTTCTTC,CATTGRGASGAGSSYNEQFF
TRBJ1-1,-,TRBV12-3/TRBV12-4,-,TGTGCCAGCAGTTCCGGACACCCGGGGACTGAAGCTTTCTTT,CASSSGHPGTEAFF
TRBJ1-1,TRBD1,TRBV20-1,many,TGCAGTGCTAGGGACAGGGGAAGGACTGAAGCTTTCTTT,CSARDRGRTEAFF
TRBJ2-3,-,TRBV5-1,-,TGCGCCAGCAGCCTCCCCGGGGATACGCAGTATTTT,CASSLPGDTQYF
TRBJ2-3,-,TRBV7-6,many,TGTGCCAGCAGGGGGTTAACAGATACGCAGTATTTT,CASRGLTDTQYF
TRBJ2-5,-,TRBV7-8,many,TGTGCCAGCAGCTTAGGAGGGGATGGGGAGACCCAGTACTTC,CASSLGGDGETQYF
TRBJ2-1,TRBD2,TRBV7-9,-,TGTGCCAGCAGCTTACCCGGCGGGAGGGGTAGTAATGAGCAGTTCTTC,CASSLPGGRGSNEQFF
TRBJ2-7,TRBD2,TRBV20-1,many,TGCAGTGCTACCGGACTAGCGGAGGCCTACGAGCAGTACTTC,CSATGLAEAYEQYF
TRBJ2-1,-,TRBV4-3,many,TGCGCCAGAGACTGGGGCAATGAGCAGTTCTTC,CARDWGNEQFF
TRBJ2-1,TRBD2,TRBV7-3,-,TGTGCCAGCAGCACCCTAGCGGGAGGGTCCAATGAGCAGTTCTTC,CASSTLAGGSNEQFF
TRBJ2-5,-,TRBV11-2,-,TGTGCCAGCAGCTTTGAGCGGGACCAAGAGACCCAGTACTTC,CASSFERDQETQYF
TRBJ2-1,TRBD2,TRBV20-1,-,TGCAGCCACAAACCGGGACTAGCTCTTCATGGTGAGCAGTTCTTC,CSHKPGLALHGEQFF
TRBJ1-5,-,TRBV7-9,many,TGTGCCAGCAGCCCAGACGGAAACATGGCGCGACAGCCCCAGCATTTT,CASSPDGNMARQPQHF
TRBJ2-3,-,TRBV12-3/TRBV12-4,many,TGTGCCAGCAGTCCACGCGGACTGTCTAGCACAGATACGCAGTATTTT,CASSPRGLSSTDTQYF
TRBJ2-1,-,TRBV11-3,few,TGTGCCAGCAGCTTAATTGGGTACAATGAGCAGTTCTTC,CASSLIGYNEQFF
TRBJ2-1,TRBD1,TRBV7-9,-,TGTGCCAGCAGTACCGGACAGGGGGAATACAATGAGCAGTTCTTC,CASSTGQGEYNEQFF
TRBJ2-1,-,TRBV18,-,TGTGCCAGCTCACCACTCAGTCCTGTCGCTGGGGGCTTTGAGCAGTTCTTC,CASSPLSPVAGGFEQFF
TRBJ1-5,TRBD1,TRBV6-2/TRBV6-3,many,TGTGCCATCCAGGGGGCGATCAATCAGCCCCAGCATTTT,CAIQGAINQPQHF
TRBJ2-2,TRBD2,TRBV5-1,many,TGCGCCAGCAGCTACACTAGCGGGCTTAACACCGGGGAGCTGTTTTTT,CASSYTSGLNTGELFF
TRBJ2-1,-,TRBV3-1,few,TGTGCCAGCAGCCAAGGGTTTGGAGGGACAAGATACAATGAGCAGTTCTTC,CASSQGFGGTRYNEQFF
TRBJ2-7,TRBD1,TRBV12-3/TRBV12-4,few,TGTGCCAGCAGTCAGACAGGGGGCTTAGGGGAGCAGTACTTC,CASSQTGGLGEQYF
TRBJ1-1,TRBD1,TRBV14,-,TGTGCCAGCAGCCAAGACCCAGGGGGCGCGGGTACTGAAGCTTTCTTT,CASSQDPGGAGTEAFF
TRBJ1-5,-,TRBV28,many,TGTGCCAGCAGCAACGGCCTTAATCAGCCCCAGCATTTT,CASSNGLNQPQHF
TRBJ2-3,-,TRBV7-2,-,TGTGCCAGCAGCTTACTCGCGGGAACCACAGATACGCAGTATTTT,CASSLLAGTTDTQYF
TRBJ2-2,TRBD1,TRBV12-3/TRBV12-4,-,TGTGCCAGCAGCCGGAACAGGGGGTTGGGGGAGCTGTTTTTT,CASSRNRGLGELFF
TRBJ2-1,TRBD2,TRBV12-3/TRBV12-4,many,TGTGCCAGCACCGGAGTTCTGACGGGAGGATTGAATGAGCAGTTCTTC,CASTGVLTGGLNEQFF
TRBJ1-4,-,TRBV7-2,-,TGTGCCAGCAGCTTAGCGAGGAATGAAAAACTGTTTTTT,CASSLARNEKLFF